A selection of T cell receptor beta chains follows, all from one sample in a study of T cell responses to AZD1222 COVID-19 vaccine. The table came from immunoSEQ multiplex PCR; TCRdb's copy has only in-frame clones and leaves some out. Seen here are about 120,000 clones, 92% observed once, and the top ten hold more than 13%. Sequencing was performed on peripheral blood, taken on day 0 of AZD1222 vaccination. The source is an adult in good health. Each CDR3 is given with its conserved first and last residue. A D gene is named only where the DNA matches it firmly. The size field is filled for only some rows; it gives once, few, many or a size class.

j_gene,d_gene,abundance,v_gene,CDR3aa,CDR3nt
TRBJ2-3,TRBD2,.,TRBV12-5,CASGLVHLPQTSGGRVTQYF,TGTGCTAGTGGTTTGGTACATCTCCCCCAGACTAGCGGGGGGCGAGTTACGCAGTATTTT
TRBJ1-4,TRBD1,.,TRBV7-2,CASSSGGVLGEKLFF,TGTGCCAGCAGCTCAGGGGGGGTTTTGGGCGAAAAACTGTTTTTT
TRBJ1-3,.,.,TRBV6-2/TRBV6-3,CANSYSQDTIYF,TGTGCCAACAGTTACTCCCAAGACACCATATATTTT
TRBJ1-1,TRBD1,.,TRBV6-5,CASSPQGASTEAFF,TGTGCCAGCAGTCCCCAGGGGGCGAGTACTGAAGCTTTCTTT
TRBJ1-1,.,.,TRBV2,CASGGDTNTEAFF,TGTGCCAGCGGAGGGGACACGAACACTGAAGCTTTCTTT
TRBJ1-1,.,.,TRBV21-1,CASSVQDMNTEAFF,TGTGCCAGCAGCGTACAGGACATGAACACTGAAGCTTTCTTT
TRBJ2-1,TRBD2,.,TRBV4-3,CASSQGRTSGRGEQFF,TGCGCCAGCAGCCAAGGAAGAACTAGCGGGAGAGGTGAGCAGTTCTTC
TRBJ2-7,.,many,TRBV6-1,CASSDRKYEGYEQYF,TGTGCCAGCAGTGATAGGAAGTATGAAGGCTACGAGCAGTACTTC
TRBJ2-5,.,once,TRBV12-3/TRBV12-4,CASSGLRETQYF,TGTGCCAGCAGCGGGTTACGGGAGACCCAGTACTTC
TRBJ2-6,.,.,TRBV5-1,CASSLTAFSGANVLTF,TGCGCCAGCAGCTTAACAGCCTTCTCTGGGGCCAACGTCCTGACTTTC
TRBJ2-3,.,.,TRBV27,CASSLSFTDTQYF,TGTGCCAGCAGTTTATCGTTTACAGATACGCAGTATTTT
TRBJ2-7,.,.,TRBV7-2,CASSVDPGPHYEQYF,TGTGCCAGCAGCGTAGACCCAGGGCCCCACTACGAGCAGTACTTC
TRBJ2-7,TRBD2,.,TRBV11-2,CASSLDWGGEQYF,TGTGCCAGCAGCTTAGATTGGGGGGGCGAGCAGTACTTC
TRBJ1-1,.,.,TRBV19,CATGRAGLNTEAFF,TGTGCCACAGGTCGGGCAGGATTGAACACTGAAGCTTTCTTT
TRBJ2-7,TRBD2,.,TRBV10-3,CAAGGSSYEQYF,TGTGCCGCGGGGGGTTCGTCGTACGAGCAGTACTTC
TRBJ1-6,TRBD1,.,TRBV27,CASSAGQGWNSPLHF,TGTGCCAGCAGTGCCGGACAGGGCTGGAATTCACCCCTCCACTTT
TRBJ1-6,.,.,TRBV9,CASSAPQTGNYNSPLHF,TGTGCCAGCAGCGCCCCCCAGACCGGGAACTATAATTCACCCCTCCACTTT
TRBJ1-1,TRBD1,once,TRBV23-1,CASSAGRDRDTEAFF,TGCGCCAGCAGCGCGGGGCGGGACAGGGACACTGAAGCTTTCTTT
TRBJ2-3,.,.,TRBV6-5,CASLDSTDTQYF,TGTGCCAGTCTGGACAGCACAGATACGCAGTATTTT
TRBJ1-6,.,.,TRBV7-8,CASSLDAGGTAYNSPLHF,TGTGCCAGCAGCTTAGATGCTGGTGGCACGGCGTATAATTCACCCCTCCACTTT
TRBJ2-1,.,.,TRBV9,CASSRGTGSSYNEQFF,TGTGCCAGCAGCAGAGGGACGGGGAGCTCCTACAATGAGCAGTTCTTC
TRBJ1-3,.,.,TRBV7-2,CASSLTGTFENTIYF,TGTGCCAGCAGCCTCACGGGGACTTTTGAAAACACCATATATTTT
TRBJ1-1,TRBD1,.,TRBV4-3,CASSPTGVSTEAFF,TGCGCCAGCAGCCCGACAGGGGTTTCGACTGAAGCTTTCTTT
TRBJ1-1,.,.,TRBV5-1,CASSFGNTEAFF,TGCGCCAGCAGCTTTGGGAACACTGAAGCTTTCTTT
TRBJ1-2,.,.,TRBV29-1,CSVGPPGYTF,TGCAGCGTTGGCCCGCCGGGCTACACCTTC
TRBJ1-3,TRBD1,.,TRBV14,CASSQRTGGSGNTIYF,TGTGCCAGCAGCCAGCGGACAGGGGGATCTGGAAACACCATATATTTT
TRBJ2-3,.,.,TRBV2,CASAAGQLKSTSTDTQYF,TGTGCCAGCGCGGCCGGGCAGTTAAAATCCACTAGCACAGATACGCAGTATTTT
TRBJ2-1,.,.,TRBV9,CASSVATVNEQFF,TGTGCCAGCAGCGTAGCGACAGTCAATGAGCAGTTCTTC
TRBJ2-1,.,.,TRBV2,CASSSMVHNEQFF,TGTGCCAGCAGTTCAATGGTCCACAATGAGCAGTTCTTC
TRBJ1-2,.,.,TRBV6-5,CASSYRASTGGYTF,TGTGCCAGCAGTTACCGGGCCTCAACGGGGGGCTACACCTTC
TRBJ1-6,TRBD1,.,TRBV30,CAWSRDSGGSPLHF,TGTGCCTGGAGTCGGGACAGCGGGGGGTCACCCCTCCACTTT
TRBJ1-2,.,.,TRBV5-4,CASSEAPGSGETYGYTF,TGTGCCAGCAGCGAGGCCCCGGGGAGTGGGGAAACCTATGGCTACACCTTC
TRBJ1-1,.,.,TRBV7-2,CASSLAIVRGNTEAFF,TGTGCCAGCAGCTTAGCGATAGTCAGGGGGAACACTGAAGCTTTCTTT
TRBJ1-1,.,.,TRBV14,CASSQLLGAEAFF,TGTGCCAGCAGCCAATTGTTAGGGGCTGAAGCTTTCTTT
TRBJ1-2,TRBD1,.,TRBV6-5,CASRHPTGADYGYTF,TGTGCCAGCAGACATCCGACAGGGGCCGACTATGGCTACACCTTC
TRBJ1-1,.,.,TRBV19,CASFAPIRAFF,TGTGCCAGCTTCGCCCCGATCCGAGCTTTCTTT
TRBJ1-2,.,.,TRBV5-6,CASSPPTGGGHGYTF,TGTGCCAGCAGCCCCCCCACGGGGGGTGGTCATGGCTACACCTTC
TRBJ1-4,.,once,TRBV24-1,CATSAQPNEKLFF,TGTGCCACCAGTGCACAGCCTAATGAAAAACTGTTTTTT
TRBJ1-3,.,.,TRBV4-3,CASSPHLARGASGNTIYF,TGCGCCAGCAGCCCTCACCTAGCGCGGGGGGCTTCTGGAAACACCATATATTTT
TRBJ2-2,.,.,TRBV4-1,CASSQLVANTGELFF,TGCGCCAGCAGCCAGTTGGTAGCGAACACCGGGGAGCTGTTTTTT
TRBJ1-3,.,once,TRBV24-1,CATMYGNTIYF,TGTGCCACCATGTACGGAAACACCATATATTTT
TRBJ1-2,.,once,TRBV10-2,CASSYHAGKSYGYTF,TGCGCCAGCAGTTATCATGCAGGCAAATCCTATGGCTACACCTTC
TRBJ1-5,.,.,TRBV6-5,CASSPINNQPQHF,TGTGCCAGCAGCCCCATCAACAATCAGCCCCAGCATTTT
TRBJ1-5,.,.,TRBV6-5,CASILRESNQPQHF,TGTGCCAGCATCCTGAGGGAGTCTAATCAGCCCCAGCATTTT
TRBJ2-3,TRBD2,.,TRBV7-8,CASSHRLAGAIDTQYF,TGTGCCAGCAGCCATCGACTAGCGGGAGCTATAGATACGCAGTATTTT
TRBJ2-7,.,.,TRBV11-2,CASSLGRGETRDYEQYF,TGTGCCAGCAGCTTAGGGAGGGGGGAGACAAGGGACTACGAGCAGTACTTC
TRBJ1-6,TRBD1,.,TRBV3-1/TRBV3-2,CASSQELSGGSSPLHF,TGTGCCAGCAGCCAAGAACTTTCAGGGGGGAGTTCACCCCTCCACTTT
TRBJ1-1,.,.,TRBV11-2,CASSLDGGEAFF,TGTGCCAGCAGCTTAGACGGGGGAGAAGCTTTCTTT
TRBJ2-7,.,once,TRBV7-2,CASSATEEYEQYF,TGTGCCAGCAGCGCTACTGAAGAATACGAGCAGTACTTC
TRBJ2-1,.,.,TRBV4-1,CASSPPSGNNEQFF,TGCGCCAGCAGCCCCCCCTCGGGCAACAATGAGCAGTTCTTC
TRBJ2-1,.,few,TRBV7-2,CASGSRWSDEQFF,TGTGCCAGCGGATCCAGGTGGAGTGATGAGCAGTTCTTC
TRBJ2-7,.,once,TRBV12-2,CASRSRQGSSYEQYF,TGTGCAAGTCGCTCCCGACAGGGGAGCTCCTACGAGCAGTACTTC
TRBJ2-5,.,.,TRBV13,CASSLSRDNHKETQYF,TGTGCCAGCAGCCTTAGCCGGGACAACCACAAAGAGACCCAGTACTTC
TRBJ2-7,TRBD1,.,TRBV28,CASSFSGQGGFAEQYF,TGTGCCAGCAGTTTTTCGGGACAGGGAGGGTTCGCCGAGCAGTACTTC
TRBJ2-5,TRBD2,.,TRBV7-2,CASSPGLAGGEETQYF,TGTGCCAGCAGCCCGGGACTAGCGGGAGGGGAAGAGACCCAGTACTTC
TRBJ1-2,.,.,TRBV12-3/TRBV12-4,CASSFVRDGYTF,TGTGCCAGCAGCTTTGTACGGGATGGCTACACCTTC
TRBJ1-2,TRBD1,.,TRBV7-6,CASTLRAPGQGPLSNYGYTF,TGTGCCAGCACCCTCAGAGCCCCCGGACAGGGCCCACTAAGTAACTATGGCTACACCTTC